These T cell receptor beta chains were read from a single sample in a study of neurological immune-mediated disorders. TCRdb re-analysed the 5' RACE reads in MiXCR, keeping a single row per CDR3 protein. Among approximately 20,000 distinct CDR3 sequences, roughly a sixth were seen once, and the ten largest hold 7.5%. Sequencing input: CD8+ T cells from blood. The origin of the receptors is a woman aged 18-29 years with multiple sclerosis. CDR3s include the opening cysteine and the closing phenylalanine or tryptophan. Fields, in order: clone size, J gene, D gene, V gene, CDR3 protein, CDR3 DNA. A D gene is named only where the DNA matches it firmly. The size field is filled for only some rows; it gives once, few, many or a size class.

many,TRBJ1-1,-,TRBV9,CASSASGSTEAFF,TGTGCCAGCAGCGCCTCAGGATCCACTGAAGCTTTCTTT
-,TRBJ2-7,-,TRBV6-1,CASSEARGAYEQYF,TGTGCCAGCAGTGAAGCTCGGGGGGCTTACGAGCAGTACTTC
many,TRBJ2-1,-,TRBV5-5,CASSLGRGGSYNEQFF,TGTGCCAGCAGCTTGGGCAGGGGCGGATCCTACAATGAGCAGTTCTTC
many,TRBJ1-1,TRBD1,TRBV4-3,CASSQDRAGGNTEAFF,TGCGCCAGCAGCCAAGATCGAGCAGGGGGAAACACTGAAGCTTTCTTT
-,TRBJ2-1,TRBD1,TRBV12-5,CASASGGQGFYNEQFF,TGTGCTAGTGCTTCGGGGGGACAGGGGTTTTACAATGAGCAGTTCTTC
many,TRBJ1-1,-,TRBV3-1,CASSTGRRNTEAFF,TGTGCCAGCAGCACCGGACGGAGGAACACTGAAGCTTTCTTT
medium-sized,TRBJ2-1,-,TRBV4-3,CASSQDVDQRSEQFF,TGCGCCAGCAGCCAAGACGTCGACCAGAGAAGTGAGCAGTTCTTC
many,TRBJ2-1,TRBD2,TRBV5-1,CASSFRGGRGNEQFF,TGCGCCAGCAGCTTCCGGGGGGGGCGAGGGAATGAGCAGTTCTTC
many,TRBJ1-4,-,TRBV6-6,CASSSNRLATNEKLFF,TGTGCCAGCAGTTCGAACAGGCTTGCAACTAATGAAAAACTGTTTTTT
-,TRBJ2-1,-,TRBV20-1,CSARDPPHNEQFF,TGCAGTGCTAGAGATCCCCCCCACAATGAGCAGTTCTTC
many,TRBJ2-7,TRBD1,TRBV5-6,CASSAGQGAYEQYF,TGTGCCAGCAGCGCGGGACAGGGGGCCTACGAGCAGTACTTC
many,TRBJ1-2,-,TRBV5-1,CASSFRGEGGYGYTF,TGCGCCAGCAGCTTTCGAGGGGAAGGGGGCTATGGCTACACCTTC
many,TRBJ2-3,TRBD2,TRBV7-9,CASSFQREVPDTQYF,TGTGCCAGCAGCTTTCAGCGGGAGGTCCCAGATACGCAGTATTTT
many,TRBJ2-5,-,TRBV11-3,CASSPGREWETQYF,TGTGCCAGCAGCCCAGGCAGGGAATGGGAGACCCAGTACTTC
-,TRBJ2-1,TRBD1,TRBV5-1,CASSLGTGTEQFF,TGCGCCAGCAGCTTAGGGACAGGGACTGAGCAGTTCTTC
many,TRBJ2-2,-,TRBV28,CASSLIGAGELFF,TGTGCCAGCAGTTTGATAGGGGCCGGGGAGCTGTTTTTT
medium-sized,TRBJ1-2,TRBD1,TRBV6-5,CASSWDRGDYGYTF,TGTGCCAGCAGTTGGGACAGGGGGGACTATGGCTACACCTTC
many,TRBJ1-1,TRBD1,TRBV9,CASSPPESRGQENTEAFF,TGTGCCAGCAGCCCCCCCGAAAGTCGGGGACAGGAGAACACTGAAGCTTTCTTT
-,TRBJ1-4,-,TRBV6-6,CASSANLGEEKLFF,TGTGCCAGCAGTGCGAATTTAGGGGAAGAAAAACTGTTTTTT
many,TRBJ1-5,-,TRBV6-6,CASSFNGGAGKPAYYQPQHF,TGTGCCAGCAGTTTTAACGGGGGGGCAGGGAAGCCCGCATACTATCAGCCCCAGCATTTT
many,TRBJ2-1,-,TRBV27,CASTSSTMMQFF,TGTGCCAGCACTTCTTCAACAATGATGCAGTTCTTC
many,TRBJ1-2,-,TRBV20-1,CSARDQEPSNYGYTF,TGCAGTGCTAGAGATCAGGAGCCGTCAAACTATGGCTACACCTTC
medium-sized,TRBJ1-2,-,TRBV29-1,CSVEDVWQVKPYGYTF,TGCAGCGTTGAAGATGTTTGGCAGGTCAAACCATATGGCTACACCTTC
-,TRBJ1-2,-,TRBV10-3,CAIRDSNYGYTF,TGTGCCATCAGGGACTCTAACTATGGCTACACCTTC
few,TRBJ1-5,-,TRBV27,CASSFPGAHQPQHF,TGTGCCAGCAGTTTTCCGGGGGCGCATCAGCCCCAGCATTTT
-,TRBJ1-2,-,TRBV28,CASSLLGENYGYTF,TGTGCCAGCAGTTTATTAGGGGAGAACTATGGCTACACCTTC
many,TRBJ2-5,-,TRBV24-1,CATSDQKRRGLQETQYF,TGTGCCACCAGTGATCAAAAACGCAGGGGACTACAAGAGACCCAGTACTTC
many,TRBJ2-5,-,TRBV9,CASSVGAKGMRETQYF,TGTGCCAGCAGCGTCGGCGCGAAGGGTATGAGGGAGACCCAGTACTTC
many,TRBJ1-2,TRBD1,TRBV27,CASAFSPDRIVGTGDYGYTF,TGTGCCAGCGCTTTCTCGCCCGATCGCATTGTGGGGACAGGGGACTATGGCTACACCTTC
medium-sized,TRBJ2-5,-,TRBV28,CASSPVWGADARQETQYF,TGTGCCAGCAGTCCGGTTTGGGGGGCGGATGCCAGACAAGAGACCCAGTACTTC
many,TRBJ1-2,-,TRBV14,CASSQVAGDYGYTF,TGTGCCAGCAGCCAAGTAGCAGGGGATTATGGCTACACCTTC
many,TRBJ1-1,-,TRBV9,CASSVPGGEPPNTEAFF,TGTGCCAGCAGCGTCCCCGGGGGAGAGCCTCCGAACACTGAAGCTTTCTTT
many,TRBJ2-6,-,TRBV7-2,CASSPGSVLTF,TGTGCCAGCAGCCCCGGGTCCGTCCTGACTTTC
-,TRBJ2-7,-,TRBV5-4,CASSFGGSSYEQYF,TGTGCCAGCAGCTTTGGGGGTAGCTCCTACGAGCAGTACTTC
many,TRBJ2-7,-,TRBV12-3/TRBV12-4,CASSRRAASTGEQYF,TGTGCCAGCAGCCGGAGGGCCGCCTCCACGGGAGAGCAGTACTTC
many,TRBJ2-1,TRBD2,TRBV27,CASSFLPPLAGGSYNEQFF,TGTGCCAGCAGTTTTCTCCCCCCCTTAGCGGGGGGCTCCTACAATGAGCAGTTCTTC
many,TRBJ2-2,TRBD2,TRBV9,CASSASGGNTGELFF,TGTGCCAGCAGCGCCAGCGGGGGGAACACCGGGGAGCTGTTTTTT
medium-sized,TRBJ2-1,-,TRBV11-3,CASSLVSGRVYNEQFF,TGTGCCAGCAGCTTAGTCTCGGGGAGAGTCTACAATGAGCAGTTCTTC
many,TRBJ2-2,-,TRBV20-1,CSARDDPGELFF,TGCAGTGCTAGAGATGACCCCGGGGAGCTGTTTTTT
many,TRBJ1-1,TRBD1,TRBV6-6,CASRGGRDTEAFF,TGTGCCAGCAGAGGGGGCCGGGACACTGAAGCTTTCTTT
medium-sized,TRBJ1-5,TRBD1,TRBV20-1,CSARPGTENQPQHF,TGCAGTGCAAGGCCCGGGACAGAAAATCAGCCCCAGCATTTT
-,TRBJ2-7,-,TRBV5-1,CASSLEGGYEQYF,TGCGCCAGCAGCTTGGAAGGCGGCTACGAGCAGTACTTC
many,TRBJ2-3,-,TRBV5-6,CASSLLVGSLTYTQYF,TGTGCCAGCAGCCTCCTAGTGGGCAGCCTCACGTATACGCAGTATTTT
many,TRBJ2-4,-,TRBV28,CASSLEGSKNIQYF,TGTGCCAGCAGTTTGGAGGGGTCCAAAAACATTCAGTACTTC
medium-sized,TRBJ1-1,-,TRBV7-3,CASSLNGQINTEAFF,TGTGCCAGCAGCTTAAATGGACAGATAAACACTGAAGCTTTCTTT
-,TRBJ1-1,TRBD1,TRBV29-1,CSADRGEAFF,TGCAGCGCAGACAGGGGTGAAGCTTTCTTT